A single sample gave rise to the 26 T cell receptor beta chains below, sequenced in a study of blood T cell repertoires in COVID-19. Measured with immunoSEQ multiplex PCR; TCRdb has only the in-frame clones, and not every one. The sample holds roughly 70,000 clones, roughly three quarters seen once. Sequencing was done on a sample of peripheral blood. Receptors originate from a man between 65 and 85 years old with COVID-19, enrolled during active disease.

This clone was detected only once. The chain carries TRBV10-3 and TRBJ1-2, with TRBD1 matching 8 bases. This CDR3 comprises 14 residues. Trimming at V came to 2 bases and at J to 4 bases, leaving 3 bases not matched to a gene. In germline, CDR1 is ENHRY, CDR2 SYGVKD. CDR3 DNA sequence: TGTGCCATCAGTGAGGGACAGGGAGGCTATGGCTACACCTTC. Translation: CAISEGQGGYGYTF.

CDR3 coding DNA: TGTGCCAGCAGCTTATTCAGCTCTGGAAACACCATATATTTT. Translated, it gives CASSLFSSGNTIYF. The chain is built from TRBV13 and TRBJ1-3; D is ambiguous. Trimming removed 2 bases at V and 0 bases at J, with 5 bases between. This CDR3 comprises 14 residues. From germline, CDR1 is PRHDT and CDR2 FYEKMQ (reference sequence).

The CDR3 loop is CASKVGHGIGNEQFF. Here the CDR3 DNA reads TGCGCCAGCAAGGTTGGGCACGGCATAGGCAATGAGCAGTTCTTC. The genes are TRBV5-1 and TRBJ2-1; the D is unclear. CDR1 and CDR2 from the germline V gene are SGHRS and YFSETQ. Trimming left V 6 bases short and J 6 bases short, with 19 bases between. The CDR3 runs 15 residues.

This chain links TRBV6-6 with TRBJ2-7; TRBD1 matches 7 bases. Germline V gives CDR1 MNHNY, CDR2 SVGAGI (reference sequence). The CDR3 has 15 amino acids. Losses at the gene ends were 3 bases for V and 1 base for J; bases not matched to a gene: 6. CDR3: CASSYLRTGSYEQYF. CDR3 nucleotides: TGTGCCAGCAGTTATTTGCGGACAGGTTCCTACGAGCAGTACTTC.

The genes are TRBV27 and TRBJ1-2; weak D call: TRBD1 (6 bases). Trimming left V 2 bases short and J 7 bases short, with 17 bases between. Germline V gives CDR1 MNHEY, CDR2 SMNVEV (reference sequence). The CDR3 is 15 amino acids. Here the CDR3 DNA reads TGTGCCAGCAGTTTAAAGATGGGAGGGGGAAGTGGCTACACCTTC. Amino acid sequence: CASSLKMGGGSGYTF.

This clone was observed a single time. The chain joins TRBV18 to TRBJ1-2, with 8 bases fitting TRBD1. Trimming took 6 bases from V and 4 from J; bases not matched to a gene: 4. The length of the CDR3 is 13 residues. Germline lookup yields CDR1 KGHSH and CDR2 LQKENI. In DNA form, the CDR3 reads TGTGCCAGCTCCGGGACAGGAGGCTATGGCTACACCTTC. Amino acids: CASSGTGGYGYTF.

The chain couples TRBV5-1 to TRBJ2-2; 8 positions match TRBD2. J was trimmed by 3 bases and V by 6 bases; bases with no gene match: 7. Germline V gives CDR1 SGHRS, CDR2 YFSETQ. The CDR3 spans 15 residues. CDR3 protein: CASTTGGTHTGELFF. For the CDR3, the DNA is TGCGCCAGCACTACGGGGGGGACGCACACCGGGGAGCTGTTTTTT.

CDR3 in amino acids: CASSNPGYEQYF. DNA of the CDR3: TGTGCCAGCAGTAACCCAGGTTACGAGCAGTACTTC. The V gene is TRBV6-2 or TRBV6-3, the J gene TRBJ2-7; D not resolved. The CDR3 extends over 12 amino acids. The ends were cut back, 5 bases at V and 4 bases at J, with 9 bases in the middle. Germline V gene sequence: CDR1 MNHEY, CDR2 SVGEGT.

The V and J genes are TRBV5-1 and TRBJ1-4; TRBD1 aligns across 8 bases. CDR1 and CDR2 from the germline V gene are SGHRS and YFSETQ. V lost 4 bases, J lost 8 bases, and 10 bases stayed unmatched. CDR3 length: 15 residues. CDR3 in amino acids: CASSDPQGAWEKLFF. CDR3 bases: TGCGCCAGCAGCGATCCTCAGGGGGCTTGGGAAAAACTGTTTTTT.

In its sample, this clone was seen once. This sequence joins TRBV24-1 and TRBJ2-2; 9 bases line up with TRBD1. This CDR3 is built from 17 residues. Germline CDR1 KGHDR, CDR2 SFDVKD. Trimming at V came to 6 bases and at J to 3 bases, leaving 10 bases not matched to a gene. The CDR3 loop is CATSTPGTGFDTGELFF. CDR3 coding DNA: TGTGCCACCAGTACCCCGGGGACAGGGTTCGACACCGGGGAGCTGTTTTTT.

In this sample, this clone turned up once. The chain has TRBV6-2 or TRBV6-3 and TRBJ2-6, with D perhaps TRBD1 (7 bases). There are 17 residues in the CDR3. Per germline, CDR1 MNHEY and CDR2 SVGEGT. The ends were cut back, 3 bases at V and 1 base at J, with 13 bases in the middle. The CDR3 DNA reads as TGTGCCAGCAGTTATTTGTCAGGGGGGTCTGGGGCCAACGTCCTGACTTTC. Its translation: CASSYLSGGSGANVLTF.

This clone turned up a few times. V and J are TRBV29-1 and TRBJ1-4, with TRBD1 matching 9 bases. Germline values: CDR1 SQVTM, CDR2 ANQGSEA. The CDR3 loop spans 15 amino acids. CDR3 in amino acids: CSAAEGGTGRRKLFF. DNA for the CDR3: TGCAGTGCCGCGGAGGGAGGGACAGGGCGGCGAAAACTGTTTTTT.

This sequence joins TRBV5-1 and TRBJ2-7; 10 bases map to TRBD1. CDR3 size: 15 residues. Trimming at V came to 4 bases and at J to 3 bases, leaving 7 bases not matched to a gene. The germline V gene encodes CDR1 SGHRS and CDR2 YFSETQ. The CDR3 nucleotides are TGCGCCAGCAGCGCCCGGGACAGGGGCCACTACGAGCAGTACTTC. Translation: CASSARDRGHYEQYF.

The rearrangement links TRBV6-6 to TRBJ1-1, with 10 nucleotides matching TRBD1. Germline V gene data show CDR1 as MNHNY and CDR2 as SVGAGI (reference sequence). This CDR3 is built from 14 residues. With 5 bases clipped from V and 6 bases from J, the junction kept 6 bases outside the gene matches. Here the CDR3 reads CASSGRTGGPEAFF. The CDR3 DNA is TGTGCCAGCAGTGGGAGGACAGGGGGGCCTGAAGCTTTCTTT.

The chain links TRBV6-2 or TRBV6-3 to TRBJ2-1, with 8 bases lining up with TRBD2. The CDR3 contains 15 residues. V lost 2 bases and J lost 8; bases outside the gene matches: 8. The germline V gene has CDR1 MNHEY and CDR2 SVGEGT. The CDR3 bases are TGTGCCAGCAGTTACCGGAGACTAGCGAACCATGAGCAGTTCTTC. This codes for CASSYRRLANHEQFF.

The gene calls are TRBV1 and TRBJ1-5; whether TRBD1, the table's D call, matches the DNA was not checked. TRBV1 is an annotated pseudogene. This CDR3 has 14 residues. CDR3 DNA: TGCACCAGCAGCCCAGAGGGGCAAAATCAGCCCCAGCATTTT. It codes for CTSSPEGQNQPQHF.

The rearrangement links TRBV2 to TRBJ2-2; D might be TRBD1 (6 bases). V shed 6 bases and J shed 1 base, with 12 bases lying between them. CDR1 SNHLY and CDR2 FYNNEI come from the germline V gene. CDR3 length: 15 amino acids. This CDR3 is CASRWTAMNTGELFF. CDR3 in DNA: TGTGCCAGCAGATGGACAGCGATGAACACCGGGGAGCTGTTTTTT.

This chain uses TRBV5-1 with TRBJ1-2; 9 bases map to TRBD1. V dropped 3 bases and J dropped 5; count of bases not matched to a gene: 11. Germline values: CDR1 SGHRS, CDR2 YFSETQ. The CDR3 contains 16 residues. CDR3 nucleotides: TGCGCCAGCAGCTACGATGAACGACAGGGGGGTTATGGCTACACCTTC. Residues: CASSYDERQGGYGYTF.

The genes are TRBV29-1 and TRBJ1-5, with no clear D. Germline V gene data show CDR1 as SQVTM and CDR2 as ANQGSEA. CDR3 length equals 13 residues. With 1 base removed from V and 0 bases from J, the gap between germline ends came to 4 bases. The CDR3 DNA reads as TGCAGCGTTGAAGTAGATAGCAATCAGCCCCAGCATTTT. It translates to CSVEVDSNQPQHF.

The rearrangement joins TRBV7-3 to TRBJ2-1; 8 bases agree with TRBD1. Trimming cost V 1 base and J 6 bases; bases outside gene matches: 2. This CDR3 contains 14 residues. Germline V gene data show CDR1 as SGHTA and CDR2 as FQGTGA. The CDR3 is CASSLRQGINEQFF. Written as DNA, the CDR3 is TGTGCCAGCAGCTTAAGACAGGGGATCAATGAGCAGTTCTTC.

The chain couples TRBV5-4 to TRBJ1-3, with TRBD1 identical over 7 bases. This CDR3 is built from 15 residues. The J segment lost 3 bases and the V segment lost 0 bases, leaving 3 bases of the junction unmatched. Germline assignment: CDR1 SGHNT and CDR2 YYREEE (reference sequence). The CDR3 here is CASSLDRGYGNTIYF. CDR3 nucleotides: TGTGCCAGCAGCTTGGACAGGGGCTATGGAAACACCATATATTTT.

This clone was found a few times. This chain connects TRBV7-8 to TRBJ2-7; TRBD2 is a possible D gene (5 bases). The ends were cut back, 1 base at V and 2 bases at J, with 12 bases in the middle. This CDR3 contains 15 residues. CDR1 is SGHVS, CDR2 FQNEAQ, per germline. CDR3 sequence (DNA): TGTGCCAGCAGCTTAGGGGATAGCGCGGCCTACGAGCAGTACTTC. It is translated as CASSLGDSAAYEQYF.

The chain uses TRBV6-5 and TRBJ2-3, with D maybe TRBD1 (6 bases). This CDR3 spans 15 amino acids. Germline V gene data show CDR1 as MNHEY and CDR2 as SVGAGI. With 6 bases removed from V and 0 bases from J, the gap between germline ends came to 13 bases. The CDR3 protein is CASSYRQGSTDTQYF. The CDR3 nucleotides read TGTGCCAGCAGCTACAGGCAGGGGAGCACAGATACGCAGTATTTT.

V gene TRBV6-5 combines with J gene TRBJ1-4; D is possibly TRBD1 (5 bases). CDR1 is MNHEY, CDR2 SVGAGI, per germline. The CDR3 totals 15 residues. The V end lost 2 bases, the J end lost 7 bases, and 14 bases lay between the germline ends. This CDR3 reads CASSYVPRGGEKLFF. CDR3 in DNA: TGTGCCAGCAGTTACGTCCCAAGGGGCGGTGAAAAACTGTTTTTT.

J is TRBJ1-5 and V is TRBV5-8, with D tentatively TRBD1 (6 bases). There are 16 residues in the CDR3. Germline loops: CDR1 SGHTS, CDR2 YDEGEE. Trimming took off 0 bases at V and 5 bases at J, with 15 bases between the two ends. Here the CDR3 DNA reads TGTGCCAGCAGCTTGGAAGGGCAGGGGCTCCATCAGCCCCAGCATTTT. Translating it yields CASSLEGQGLHQPQHF.

The chain recombines TRBV30 with TRBJ1-5, with a tentative D call TRBD1 (6 bases). V was pared by 2 bases and J by 1 base, with 12 bases between. The CDR3 runs to 15 residues. Germline V CDR1 and CDR2: GTSNPN, SVGIG (reference sequence). The CDR3 sequence: CAWSIRQGSNQPQHF. The CDR3 nucleotides read TGTGCCTGGAGTATTAGGCAGGGGAGCAATCAGCCCCAGCATTTT.